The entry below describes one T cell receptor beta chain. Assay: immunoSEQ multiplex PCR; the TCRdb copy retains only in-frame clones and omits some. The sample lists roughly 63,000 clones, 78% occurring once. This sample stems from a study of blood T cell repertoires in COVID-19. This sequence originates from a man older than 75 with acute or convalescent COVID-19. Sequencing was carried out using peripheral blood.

The CDR3 bases are TGCGCCAGCAGCCCAGACAGGGGGCGGCGGGAGACCCAGTACTTC. Protein: CASSPDRGRRETQYF. J is TRBJ2-5 and V is TRBV5-1; 10 positions agree with TRBD1. Looked up from germline, CDR1 is SGHRS and CDR2 is YFSETQ. J was trimmed by 5 bases and V by 4 bases; bases with no gene match: 8. This CDR3 is built from 15 residues. The full variable domain, in which reference TRBV5-1 and TRBJ2-5 provide the parts outside the CDR3, is KAGVTQTPRYLIKTRGQQVTLSCSPISGHRSVSWYQQTPGQGLQFLFEYFSETQRNKGNFPGRFSGRQFSNSRSEMNVSTLELGDSALYLCASSPDRGRRETQYFGPGTRLLVL.